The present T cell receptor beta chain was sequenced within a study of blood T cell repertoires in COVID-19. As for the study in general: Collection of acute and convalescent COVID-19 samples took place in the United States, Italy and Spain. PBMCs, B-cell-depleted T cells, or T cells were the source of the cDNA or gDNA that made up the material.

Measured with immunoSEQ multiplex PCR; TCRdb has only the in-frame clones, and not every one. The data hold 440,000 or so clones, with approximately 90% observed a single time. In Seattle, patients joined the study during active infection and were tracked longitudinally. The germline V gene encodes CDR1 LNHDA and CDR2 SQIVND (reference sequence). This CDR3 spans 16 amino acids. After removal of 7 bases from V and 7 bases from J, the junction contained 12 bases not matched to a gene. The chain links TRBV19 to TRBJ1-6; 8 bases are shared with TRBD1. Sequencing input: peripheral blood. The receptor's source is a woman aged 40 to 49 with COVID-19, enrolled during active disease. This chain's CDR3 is CASTPNLAGGNSPLHF. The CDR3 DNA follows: TGTGCCAGTACCCCCAACCTGGCAGGGGGCAATTCACCCCTCCACTTT.